The 23 T cell receptor beta chains below were found in one sample sequenced in a study of blood T cell repertoires in COVID-19. Produced via immunoSEQ multiplex PCR; TCRdb's table is partial and in-frame only. The sample comprises about 220,000 clones, approximately 80% of which are singletons, and approximately 1.3% rests with the top ten. The material sequenced was PBMCs or T cells enriched from blood (not recorded which). These receptor sequences come from a woman aged 40 to 49 with acute COVID-19.

The chain joins TRBV7-3 to TRBJ1-6, with 8 bases aligning to TRBD1. CDR1 and CDR2 (germline): SGHTA, FQGTGA. With V trimmed by 4 bases and J by 10 bases, 6 bases remained unmatched. The CDR3 extends over 14 amino acids. CDR3 nucleotides: TGTGCCAGCAGCTCCGGACAGGGAGACTCACCCCTCCACTTT. This sequence encodes CASSSGQGDSPLHF. Together with reference TRBV7-3 and TRBJ1-6, the CDR3 gives the full variable domain: GAGVSQTPSNKVTEKGKYVELRCDPISGHTALYWYRQSLGQGPEFLIYFQGTGAADDSGLPNDRFFAVRPEGSVSTLKIQRTERGDSAVYLCASSSGQGDSPLHFGNGTRLTVT.

The chain carries TRBV6-6 and TRBJ2-2, with 8 nucleotides matching TRBD1. This CDR3 is built from 17 residues. Trimming cost V 5 bases and J 2 bases; bases outside gene matches: 10. Germline assignment: CDR1 MNHNY and CDR2 SVGAGI (reference sequence). The CDR3 is CASSPRPGQVNTGELFF. Written as DNA, the CDR3 is TGTGCCAGCAGTCCCCGTCCGGGACAGGTCAACACCGGGGAGCTGTTTTTT.

V and J are TRBV3-1 (or the pseudogene TRBV3-2) and TRBJ2-5, with 9 nucleotides matching TRBD2. The CDR3 loop spans 16 amino acids. Germline CDR1 is LGHDT and CDR2 is YNNKEL (reference sequence). Trimming at V came to 0 bases and at J to 4 bases, leaving 6 bases not matched to a gene. CDR3 nucleotide sequence: TGTGCCAGCAGCCAAGAAAGCGCGGGGGGGACAGAGACCCAGTACTTC. Translating gives CASSQESAGGTETQYF.

This chain links TRBV27 with TRBJ2-3; no clear D gene. Between the trimmed V and J ends, which lost 3 bases and 2 bases, there was a span of 3 bases. The CDR3 covers 12 residues. Germline CDR1 reads MNHEY; CDR2 reads SMNVEV (reference sequence). CDR3 nucleotide sequence: TGTGCCAGCAGTTTTAACACAGATACGCAGTATTTT. This sequence encodes CASSFNTDTQYF.

In the case of this clone: At one end the junction does not follow the germline gene, possibly because of a read error. CDR3 coding DNA: TGTGCCTTACGTACGGGAGCCAACAACGGGGAGCTGTTTTTT. The encoded protein is CALRTGANNGELFF. The rearrangement joins TRBV30 to TRBJ2-2, with D possibly being TRBD2 (6 bases). The V gene's germline CDR1 is GTSNPN and CDR2 SVGIG (reference sequence). The CDR3 totals 14 residues. The complete variable domain, with remaining parts taken from reference TRBV30 and TRBJ2-2, reads SQTIHQWPATLVQPVGSPLSLECTVEGTSNPNLYWYRQAAGRGLQLLFYSVGIGQISSEVPQNLSASRPQDRQFILSSKKLLLSDSGFYLCALRTGANNGELFFGEGSRLTVL.

This chain joins TRBV3-1 (or the pseudogene TRBV3-2) and TRBJ2-3; 13 nucleotides line up with TRBD2. The V gene's germline CDR1 is LGHDT and CDR2 YNNKEL (reference sequence). Unmatched junction bases numbered 8, after V lost 0 bases and J lost 8 bases. The CDR3 has 17 amino acids. The CDR3 DNA is TGTGCCAGCAGCCAAGATTCAGGACTAGCGGGAGCCGGTACGCAGTATTTT. Its translation is CASSQDSGLAGAGTQYF.

The chain couples TRBV6-1 to TRBJ1-2; D is uncertain. Germline assignment: CDR1 MNHNS and CDR2 SASEGT. The CDR3 totals 16 residues. Trimming left V 1 base short and J 5 bases short, with 17 bases between. The CDR3 DNA is TGTGCCAGCAGTGAAGTGGGCGCCCACCGTGGGTATGGCTACACCTTC. Translated: CASSEVGAHRGYGYTF.

J is TRBJ2-1 and V is TRBV9, with unresolved D. V lost 3 bases and J 8 bases, leaving 9 bases between the germline ends. The CDR3 sequence is 12 residues long. Germline V CDR1 and CDR2: SGDLS, YYNGEE. The CDR3 DNA is TGTGCCAGCAGCGCCCCTATGGATGAGCAGTTCTTC. Translating it yields CASSAPMDEQFF.

This clone has a single count. The V and J genes are TRBV3-1 (or the pseudogene TRBV3-2) and TRBJ1-4; the D is unclear. CDR3 length equals 15 residues. Trimming shortened V by 1 base and J by 6 bases, and 12 bases separated the two germline ends. Germline values: CDR1 LGHDT, CDR2 YNNKEL (reference sequence). CDR3 region: CASSQVALTDEKLFF. Here the CDR3 DNA reads TGTGCCAGCAGCCAAGTAGCATTGACGGATGAAAAACTGTTTTTT.

This sequence joins TRBV29-1 and TRBJ1-2; 7 nucleotides line up with TRBD1. The CDR3 is 12 residues long. Germline V gene lookup returns CDR1 SQVTM and CDR2 ANQGSEA. J lost 7 bases, V lost 4 bases, and 6 bases had no gene match. The CDR3 is CSVGTGRGGYTF. CDR3 coding DNA: TGCAGCGTTGGGACAGGTCGGGGTGGCTACACCTTC. Full variable domain (rest looked up from reference TRBV29-1 and TRBJ1-2): SAVISQKPSRDICQRGTSLTIQCQVDSQVTMMFWYRQQPGQSLTLIATANQGSEATYESGFVIDKFPISRPNLTFSTLTVSNMSPEDSSIYLCSVGTGRGGYTFGSGTRLTVV.

J is TRBJ2-2 and V is TRBV25-1, with D perhaps TRBD2 (5 bases). Deletions cut 5 bases from V and 7 bases from J, with 17 bases between. This CDR3 has 15 residues. Germline CDR1 reads MGHDK; CDR2 reads SYGVNS. The CDR3 here is CASSPLGVGIGELFF. The CDR3 bases are TGTGCCAGCAGTCCTCTCGGGGTCGGAATCGGGGAGCTGTTTTTT.

This clone was seen a handful of times. The genes are TRBV3-1 (or the pseudogene TRBV3-2) and TRBJ1-6; D is uncertain. This CDR3 region has 13 residues. V lost 1 base and J 9 bases, leaving 7 bases between the germline ends. Germline-derived CDR1 and CDR2 are LGHDT and YNNKEL (reference sequence). CDR3 bases: TGTGCCAGCAGCCAAGGGGCCGGTTCACCCCTCCACTTT. Translated, it gives CASSQGAGSPLHF.

This chain connects TRBV2 to TRBJ2-6, with 8 bases matching TRBD2. Per the germline V gene, CDR1 is SNHLY and CDR2 is FYNNEI. The CDR3 sequence is 17 residues long. Trimming cost V 6 bases and J 0 bases; bases outside gene matches: 7. The CDR3 DNA reads TGTGCCAGCAGCCTCTCGGGGGGGAGCTCTGGGGCCAACGTCCTGACTTTC. Protein product: CASSLSGGSSGANVLTF.

This rearrangement joins TRBV27 to TRBJ2-7, with TRBD2 identical over 9 bases. The CDR3 loop spans 15 amino acids. Germline V lookup: CDR1 MNHEY, CDR2 SMNVEV (reference sequence). V gave up 6 bases and J gave up 2 bases; unmatched junction bases: 8. The CDR3 nucleotides read TGTGCCAGCAGCCTAGGGCCTAGCGGGACCTACGAGCAGTACTTC. Translation: CASSLGPSGTYEQYF.

This chain joins TRBV19 and TRBJ1-2; D unresolved. The CDR3 totals 12 residues. V was clipped by 8 bases and J by 5 bases, with 12 bases between them. Germline CDR1 is LNHDA and CDR2 is SQIVND (reference sequence). In nucleotides, the CDR3 is TGTGCCAGTTCTGCGTATTCGTATGGCTACACCTTC. Protein product: CASSAYSYGYTF.

The J gene is TRBJ2-7, the V gene TRBV15; D is uncertain. The CDR3 consists of 13 residues. Germline assignment: CDR1 LNHNV and CDR2 YYDKDF (reference sequence). V lost 4 bases, J lost 3 bases, and 10 bases lay in between. The DNA of the CDR3 is TGTGCCACCAGCACCGACTTCGGCTACGAGCAGTACTTC. Its translation is CATSTDFGYEQYF.

This clone appeared a single time. The chain links TRBV7-9 to TRBJ1-1; D not resolved. Trimming took off 5 bases at V and 1 base at J, with 14 bases between the two ends. Germline V gives CDR1 SEHNR, CDR2 FQNEAQ (reference sequence). The CDR3 has 15 amino acids. CDR3 sequence (DNA): TGTGCCAGCAGCCCCCCACCTGAGGGGAACACTGAAGCTTTCTTT. It specifies CASSPPPEGNTEAFF.

The chain uses TRBV9 and TRBJ2-6, with unresolved D. Per germline, CDR1 SGDLS and CDR2 YYNGEE. The ends were cut back, 3 bases at V and 2 bases at J, with 12 bases in the middle. This CDR3 spans 16 amino acids. DNA of the CDR3: TGTGCCAGCAGCGACCCACACCACGCTGGGGCCAACGTCCTGACTTTC. This gives the protein CASSDPHHAGANVLTF.

The J gene is TRBJ1-4, the V gene TRBV7-2; the D gene is possibly TRBD1 (6 bases). V was clipped by 5 bases and J by 3 bases, with 10 bases between them. CDR1 is SGHTA, CDR2 FQGNSA, per germline. CDR3 length equals 14 residues. CDR3 residues: CASSKGDANEKLFF. The CDR3 bases are TGTGCCAGCAGCAAGGGGGATGCTAATGAAAAACTGTTTTTT.

V gene TRBV28 combines with J gene TRBJ2-2; possibly TRBD1 for D (6 bases). With 7 bases removed from V and 4 bases from J, the gap between germline ends came to 7 bases. The CDR3 consists of 12 residues. CDR1 is MDHEN and CDR2 is SYDVKM in the germline V gene. This chain's CDR3 is CASNRVTGELFF. The CDR3 DNA reads as TGTGCCAGCAACAGGGTCACCGGGGAGCTGTTTTTT.

The rearrangement links TRBV3-1 (or the pseudogene TRBV3-2) to TRBJ1-4; the D gene is possibly TRBD1 (6 bases). Looked up from germline, CDR1 is LGHDT and CDR2 is YNNKEL (reference sequence). This CDR3 has 16 amino acids. V lost 4 bases, J lost 7 bases, and 19 bases lay in between. For the CDR3, the DNA is TGTGCCAGCAGCCCCAGCCACGGGGGCGGGGGTGAAAAACTGTTTTTT. It translates to CASSPSHGGGGEKLFF.

This clone has just one count. The chain has TRBV10-3 and TRBJ2-7, with 8 nucleotides matching TRBD2. This CDR3 is 16 amino acids long. Unmatched junction bases numbered 19, after V lost 11 bases and J lost 4 bases. The V gene's germline CDR1 is ENHRY and CDR2 SYGVKD. The CDR3 is CAVPNSPEREKYEQYF. CDR3 sequence (DNA): TGTGCCGTACCCAACTCCCCGGAGCGGGAGAAATACGAGCAGTACTTC.

This chain links TRBV30 with TRBJ2-1, with D perhaps TRBD1 (6 bases). V shed 0 bases and J shed 5 bases, with 8 bases lying between them. This CDR3 has 13 residues. Per germline, CDR1 GTSNPN and CDR2 SVGIG (reference sequence). In nucleotides, the CDR3 is TGTGCCTGGAGTGTATCAGGGGACAATGAGCAGTTCTTC. Residues: CAWSVSGDNEQFF.